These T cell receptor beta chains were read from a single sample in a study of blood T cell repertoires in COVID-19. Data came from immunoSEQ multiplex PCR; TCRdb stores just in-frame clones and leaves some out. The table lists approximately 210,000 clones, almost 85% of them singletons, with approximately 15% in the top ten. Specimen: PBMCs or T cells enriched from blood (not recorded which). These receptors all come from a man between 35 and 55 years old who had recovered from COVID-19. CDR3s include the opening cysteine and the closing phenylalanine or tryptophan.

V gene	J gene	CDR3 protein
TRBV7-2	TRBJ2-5	CASSPSIGEETQYF
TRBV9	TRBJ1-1	CASSVHTQYTEAFF
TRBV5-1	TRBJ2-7	CASSASGGPSYEQYF
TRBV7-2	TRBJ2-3	CASSLTYRGTSTDTQYF
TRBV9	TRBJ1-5	CASSVGQGGNQPQHF
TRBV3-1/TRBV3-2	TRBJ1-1	CASSPRSPAEAFF
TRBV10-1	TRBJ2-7	CASSERLAGVREQYF
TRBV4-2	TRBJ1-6	CASSQEGRKPPLHF
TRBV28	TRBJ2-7	CASYPGQGNHEQYF
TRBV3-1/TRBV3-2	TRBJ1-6	CASSQCAGYGNSPLHF
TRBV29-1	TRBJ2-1	CSVEGGPYNEQFF
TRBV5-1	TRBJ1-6	CASSLEAGEGSPLHF
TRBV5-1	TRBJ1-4	CASSFSPSEKLFF
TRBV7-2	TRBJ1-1	CASRSPGVRNTEAFF
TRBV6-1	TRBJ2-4	CASSEVGSTKNIQYF
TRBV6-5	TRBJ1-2	CASSLDRGGYGYTF
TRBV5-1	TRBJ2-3	CASRRAPGGTDTQYF
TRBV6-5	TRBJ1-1	CASSIRGTANTEAFF
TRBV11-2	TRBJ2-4	CASSQHLPGTGAKNIQYF
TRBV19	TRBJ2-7	CASRRGATYEQYF
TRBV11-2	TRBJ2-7	CASSLELAGGYEQYF
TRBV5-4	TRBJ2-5	CASSATVQETQYF
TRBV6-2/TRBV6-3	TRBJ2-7	CASSYSSGQYF
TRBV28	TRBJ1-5	CASTRDSPSYQPQHF
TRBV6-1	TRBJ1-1	CASSELEQGAPAFF
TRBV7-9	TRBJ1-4	CASSTDRSNEKLFF
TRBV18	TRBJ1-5	CASSQEYNDNQPQHF
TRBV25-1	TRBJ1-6	CASIPGGYNSPLHF
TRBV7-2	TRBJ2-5	CASSLVPGQGRETQYF
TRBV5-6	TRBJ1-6	CASSLKGREGTPLHF
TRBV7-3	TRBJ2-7	CASSLGGNSYEQYF
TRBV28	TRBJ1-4	CASSPPQVEKLFF
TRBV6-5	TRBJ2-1	CASSYSGLSHAEQFF
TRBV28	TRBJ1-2	CASSLRDIRYGYTF
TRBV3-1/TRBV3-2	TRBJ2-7	CASSFRLAGGSHEQYF
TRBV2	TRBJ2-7	CAGNRGSYEQYF
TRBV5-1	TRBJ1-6	CASSFGRGNSPLHF
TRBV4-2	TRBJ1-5	CASSLGQGRGSDQPQHF
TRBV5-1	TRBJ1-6	CASSLVARNNSPLHF
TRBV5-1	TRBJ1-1	CASSLFGQGSLSNTEAFF
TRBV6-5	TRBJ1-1	CASRRGLGTEAFF
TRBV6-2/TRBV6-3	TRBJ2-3	CASSWRQASGGPTDTQYF
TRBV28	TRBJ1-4	CASSALRGGTEKLFF
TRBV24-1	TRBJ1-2	CATSDPGRDGYTF